One and the same sample provided the 21 T cell receptor beta chains below, sequenced in a study of T cell responses to AZD1222 COVID-19 vaccine. The repertoire was sequenced with immunoSEQ multiplex PCR; TCRdb's copy has only in-frame clones and lacks some. The sample has 200,000 to 250,000 clones, roughly 94% seen once. The sample consisted of peripheral blood, taken 28 days after the second dose of the MenACWY control vaccine. The receptors come from an adult who received the MenACWY meningococcal vaccine as a control.

The J gene is TRBJ1-1, the V gene TRBV6-5, with TRBD1 matching over 7 bases. Trimming took 11 bases from V and 6 from J; bases not matched to a gene: 12. Germline V gene sequence: CDR1 MNHEY, CDR2 SVGAGI. CDR3 length equals 13 residues. The CDR3 loop reads CAVQGGLVAEAFF. CDR3 DNA: TGTGCCGTTCAGGGGGGGCTGGTGGCTGAAGCTTTCTTT.

This chain connects TRBV6-5 to TRBJ1-6; no clear D. This CDR3 region has 12 residues. The germline V gene has CDR1 MNHEY and CDR2 SVGAGI. Trimming pared 8 bases from V and 15 bases from J, leaving 17 bases between. The CDR3 DNA follows: TGTGCCAGCTCCCGAACGACTCCCCTCCTCCACTTT. It specifies CASSRTTPLLHF.

J is TRBJ2-1 and V is TRBV5-1; 10 positions match TRBD2. This CDR3 region has 15 residues. J was trimmed by 5 bases and V by 2 bases; bases with no gene match: 4. Per the germline V gene, CDR1 is SGHRS and CDR2 is YFSETQ. CDR3 in DNA: TGCGCCAGCAGCTTCGGTCTAGCGGGGGACAATGAGCAGTTCTTC. Translating gives CASSFGLAGDNEQFF.

CDR3 DNA sequence: TGTGCCTGGAGTGTAGACAGGGATAATTCACCCCTCCACTTT. It translates to CAWSVDRDNSPLHF. The chain joins TRBV30 to TRBJ1-6; 7 bases align to TRBD1. This CDR3 contains 14 residues. Germline values: CDR1 GTSNPN, CDR2 SVGIG (reference sequence). Losses at the gene ends were 0 bases for V and 5 bases for J; bases not matched to a gene: 1.

Only one count was recorded for this clone. The J gene is TRBJ1-6, the V gene TRBV30; 10 nucleotides match TRBD1. In germline, CDR1 is GTSNPN, CDR2 SVGIG (reference sequence). This CDR3 region has 16 residues. V lost 3 bases and J lost 5; bases outside the gene matches: 7. CDR3 region: CAWSLRQGANNSPLHF. CDR3 sequence (DNA): TGTGCCTGGAGCCTAAGACAGGGGGCTAATAATTCACCCCTCCACTTT.

About this clone itself: Compared with germline, one end of the junction differs, possibly owing to a read error. V gene TRBV19 combines with J gene TRBJ2-1, with 9 positions matching TRBD2. CDR1 is LNHDA and CDR2 is SQIVND in the germline V gene (reference sequence). The CDR3 spans 14 residues. CDR3 in amino acids: CASRIAGELGEQFF. The CDR3 nucleotides are TGTGCCAGTAGGATAGCGGGAGAACTGGGTGAGCAGTTCTTC.

The chain carries TRBV20-1 and TRBJ2-1; unclear D gene. This CDR3 has 11 residues. CDR1 is DFQATT and CDR2 is SNEGSKA in the germline V gene (reference sequence). Trimming cost V 6 bases and J 10 bases, with 13 bases left between them. For the CDR3, the DNA is TGCAGTGCGAGACGGCTGGGGGAGCAGTTCTTC. Translation gives CSARRLGEQFF.

V usage is TRBV30 and J usage is TRBJ2-2; a possible D gene is TRBD2 (6 bases). V dropped 7 bases and J dropped 3 bases, with 18 bases sitting between them. The length of the CDR3 is 15 residues. Looked up from germline, CDR1 is GTSNPN and CDR2 is SVGIG (reference sequence). The CDR3 protein is CASPRGRRDTGELFF. CDR3 sequence (DNA): TGTGCCTCGCCTCGGGGGAGAAGGGACACCGGGGAGCTGTTTTTT.

The CDR3 DNA is TGTGCCAGCAGACAACTAGCGGGAGGGTACGAGCAGTACTTC. Translating gives CASRQLAGGYEQYF. The V call is TRBV6-5, the J call TRBJ2-7; 13 bases are a match to TRBD2. CDR3 length: 14 residues. The V gene end was trimmed by 6 bases and the J gene end by 4 bases; junction bases not matched to a gene: 3. Germline V gene lookup returns CDR1 MNHEY and CDR2 SVGAGI.

The chain joins TRBV6-2 or TRBV6-3 to TRBJ1-5; D possibly corresponds to TRBD1 (6 bases). Trimming stripped 0 bases from V and 1 base from J, with 13 bases between. Germline V gives CDR1 MNHEY, CDR2 SVGEGT. The CDR3 has 17 residues. The DNA of the CDR3 is TGTGCCAGCAGTTACTCGGGGGGGCCCGGGAGCAATCAGCCCCAGCATTTT. The encoded protein is CASSYSGGPGSNQPQHF.

The chain combines TRBV5-1 with TRBJ1-3; D unclear. Per germline, CDR1 SGHRS and CDR2 YFSETQ. Trimming cost V 2 bases and J 0 bases, with 9 bases left between them. The CDR3 extends over 15 amino acids. The CDR3 spells CASSLRSSSGNTIYF. For the CDR3, the DNA is TGCGCCAGCAGCTTACGGTCCAGCTCTGGAAACACCATATATTTT.

This chain links TRBV6-5 with TRBJ1-2; D call uncertain. V lost 0 bases to trimming and J lost 4 bases, with 12 bases between them. Germline lookup yields CDR1 MNHEY and CDR2 SVGAGI. The CDR3 length is 15 residues. The CDR3 here is CASSYSSLVGYGYTF. The CDR3, as DNA: TGTGCCAGCAGTTACTCGTCCTTAGTGGGCTATGGCTACACCTTC.

V is TRBV14 and J is TRBJ2-5; 10 bases map to TRBD2. Germline V CDR1 and CDR2: SGHDN, FVKESK. The junction had 7 bases not matched to a gene; V was cut back by 0 bases and J by 3 bases. This CDR3 contains 17 residues. CDR3 loop: CASSQDVIAGGKETQYF. The CDR3 DNA sequence: TGTGCCAGCAGCCAAGATGTGATAGCGGGGGGAAAAGAGACCCAGTACTTC.

This chain links TRBV6-2 or TRBV6-3 with TRBJ1-5, with D perhaps TRBD1 (5 bases). The ends were cut back, 2 bases at V and 6 bases at J, with 5 bases in the middle. This CDR3 comprises 12 residues. Germline loops: CDR1 MNHEY, CDR2 SVGEGT. CDR3: CASSYQGQPQHF. The CDR3 DNA reads TGTGCCAGCAGTTACCAGGGTCAGCCCCAGCATTTT.

The chain recombines TRBV3-1 (or the pseudogene TRBV3-2) with TRBJ2-1, with 7 bases fitting TRBD2. Germline V gene sequence: CDR1 LGHDT, CDR2 YNNKEL (reference sequence). CDR3 length: 16 amino acids. V dropped 0 bases and J dropped 0; count of bases not matched to a gene: 2. This chain's CDR3 is CASSQDPGGSYNEQFF. The CDR3 region has the DNA TGTGCCAGCAGCCAAGATCCGGGGGGCTCCTACAATGAGCAGTTCTTC.

The J gene is TRBJ1-4, the V gene TRBV7-2; tentatively, D is TRBD1 (5 bases). Per germline, CDR1 SGHTA and CDR2 FQGNSA. V shed 5 bases and J shed 8 bases, with 18 bases lying between them. CDR3 length equals 15 residues. The CDR3 region is CASSQVGVGDEKLFF. In DNA, the CDR3 is TGTGCCAGCAGCCAAGTTGGGGTCGGGGACGAAAAACTGTTTTTT. The full variable domain, in which reference TRBV7-2 and TRBJ1-4 provide the parts outside the CDR3, is GAGVSQSPSNKVTEKGKDVELRCDPISGHTALYWYRQSLGQGLEFLIYFQGNSAPDKSGLPSDRFSAERTGGSVSTLTIQRTQQEDSAVYLCASSQVGVGDEKLFFGSGTQLSVL.

This chain links TRBV2 with TRBJ2-1; 10 nucleotides agree with TRBD2. Looked up from germline, CDR1 is SNHLY and CDR2 is FYNNEI. The CDR3 runs 18 residues. V lost 3 bases, J lost 0 bases, and 8 bases stayed unmatched. CDR3: CASSDGRLAGSSYNEQFF. DNA for the CDR3: TGTGCCAGCAGTGATGGGCGACTAGCGGGCAGCTCCTACAATGAGCAGTTCTTC.

The count of this clone is one. The chain carries TRBV7-2 and TRBJ1-2; D ambiguous. The CDR3 loop spans 16 amino acids. Germline V gene sequence: CDR1 SGHTA, CDR2 FQGNSA. The V end was cut by 1 base, the J end by 3 bases, with 15 bases between. The DNA for the CDR3 is TGTGCCAGCAGCTTAGTTTCGAGTCAGACCCACTATGGCTACACCTTC. Protein sequence: CASSLVSSQTHYGYTF.

The chain is built from TRBV7-8 and TRBJ2-7, with TRBD2 identical over 15 bases. Unmatched junction bases numbered 7, after V lost 4 bases and J lost 3 bases. The CDR3 consists of 17 residues. Germline lookup yields CDR1 SGHVS and CDR2 FQNEAQ. The CDR3 DNA sequence: TGTGCCAGCAGCTGGACTAGCGGGGGGGCCAAGGGCTACGAGCAGTACTTC. This sequence encodes CASSWTSGGAKGYEQYF.

The V and J genes are TRBV27 and TRBJ1-6; TRBD1 agrees at 7 bases. The CDR3 runs 14 residues. From germline, CDR1 is MNHEY and CDR2 SMNVEV (reference sequence). Unmatched junction bases numbered 4, after V lost 4 bases and J lost 7 bases. CDR3 nucleotide sequence: TGTGCCAGCAGTTGGGCAGGGGGAAATTCACCCCTCCACTTT. Translated, it gives CASSWAGGNSPLHF.

The J gene is TRBJ2-5, the V gene TRBV18; 9 positions match TRBD2. This CDR3 comprises 15 residues. Per germline, CDR1 KGHSH and CDR2 LQKENI. Trimming at V came to 6 bases and at J to 1 base, leaving 6 bases not matched to a gene. This CDR3 is CASSSGTSIQETQYF. CDR3 in DNA: TGTGCCAGCTCTTCCGGGACTAGCATCCAAGAGACCCAGTACTTC.